The sequence of this TCR beta chain was determined in a study of blood T cell repertoires in COVID-19. Across the study: Donors in the United States, Italy and Spain gave samples during acute or convalescent COVID-19. Nucleic acid was either cDNA or gDNA, and it came from T cells, B-cell-depleted T cells, or PBMCs.

How the authors handled the data: Amplifying reference gene primers gave estimates of nucleated cell counts. The protocol was immunoSEQ multiplex PCR, while the TCRdb copy is restricted to in-frame clones and leaves out a portion. V and J calls and clone size come straight from that table; D and trimming were deduced from the DNA. The repertoire has around 220,000 clones, 80% to 90% of them found once; the top ten carry less than 20%. The CDR3 consists of 11 residues. The germline V and J ends were trimmed by 4 bases and 12 bases, with 10 bases remaining between them. Germline CDR1 reads MNHEY; CDR2 reads SVGEGT.

The clonotype comes from a man younger than 45 with active or convalescent COVID-19. The specimen was peripheral blood. The genes are TRBV6-2 or TRBV6-3 and TRBJ2-1; D not resolved. CDR3 nucleotides: TGTGCCAGCAGTTCAGGAAATACGCAGTTCTTC. It translates to CASSSGNTQFF.